The rows below give T cell receptor beta chains drawn from one sample of a study of graft-versus-host responses after intestinal transplantation. Sequencing was performed with immunoSEQ multiplex PCR; in TCRdb, only in-frame clones are kept and a portion is missing. The sample consists of 75,000 to 100,000 clones, 80% to 95% of them appearing once. What these receptors recognize is not known. Material: unstimulated CD4+ T cells sorted from spleen or lymph node cells, obtained before intestinal transplant. These receptors all stem from a human donor who received an intestinal transplant. The CDR3 runs from the conserved cysteine through the conserved F or W. Size values are once, few and many counts, or a class for expanded clones, and some rows have none.

CASRRGLNSYEQYF | 14 | - | TRBJ2-7 | TRBV6-5
CASSLRGKGSGELFF | 15 | - | TRBJ2-2 | TRBV13
CASSRGQISSYEQYF | 15 | - | TRBJ2-7 | TRBV7-2
CASSLRRTETDTQYF | 15 | - | TRBJ2-3 | TRBV7-6
CAWGRQVAGANVLTF | 15 | once | TRBJ2-6 | TRBV30
CASSLSGRFYEQYF | 14 | - | TRBJ2-7 | TRBV5-6
CASSLGRLADTQYF | 14 | - | TRBJ2-3 | TRBV5-1
CASSAPVTPSGNTIYF | 16 | once | TRBJ1-3 | TRBV18
CASSLEGRGMSGYTF | 15 | once | TRBJ1-2 | TRBV7-2
CASDPLRGSNQPQHF | 15 | - | TRBJ1-5 | TRBV19
CASSPVTGSGNTIYF | 15 | - | TRBJ1-3 | TRBV9
CASTGIQGYEQYF | 13 | - | TRBJ2-7 | TRBV28
CATSRRQGGTGELFF | 15 | - | TRBJ2-2 | TRBV15
CASRSFDSYEQYF | 13 | once | TRBJ2-7 | TRBV5-6
CASSYRRGGWNEQFF | 15 | - | TRBJ2-1 | TRBV6-5
CASSVGQYYGYTF | 13 | - | TRBJ1-2 | TRBV9
CASSWTSGYYEQYF | 14 | - | TRBJ2-7 | TRBV7-9
CASSENSGNSPLHF | 14 | - | TRBJ1-6 | TRBV25-1
CASSLEGVVGYTF | 13 | - | TRBJ1-2 | TRBV7-2
CASSQRVGNQPQHF | 14 | - | TRBJ1-5 | TRBV19
CASSPRDSPLHF | 12 | - | TRBJ1-6 | TRBV5-1
CASRAGTSAGSQYF | 14 | - | TRBJ2-4 | TRBV28